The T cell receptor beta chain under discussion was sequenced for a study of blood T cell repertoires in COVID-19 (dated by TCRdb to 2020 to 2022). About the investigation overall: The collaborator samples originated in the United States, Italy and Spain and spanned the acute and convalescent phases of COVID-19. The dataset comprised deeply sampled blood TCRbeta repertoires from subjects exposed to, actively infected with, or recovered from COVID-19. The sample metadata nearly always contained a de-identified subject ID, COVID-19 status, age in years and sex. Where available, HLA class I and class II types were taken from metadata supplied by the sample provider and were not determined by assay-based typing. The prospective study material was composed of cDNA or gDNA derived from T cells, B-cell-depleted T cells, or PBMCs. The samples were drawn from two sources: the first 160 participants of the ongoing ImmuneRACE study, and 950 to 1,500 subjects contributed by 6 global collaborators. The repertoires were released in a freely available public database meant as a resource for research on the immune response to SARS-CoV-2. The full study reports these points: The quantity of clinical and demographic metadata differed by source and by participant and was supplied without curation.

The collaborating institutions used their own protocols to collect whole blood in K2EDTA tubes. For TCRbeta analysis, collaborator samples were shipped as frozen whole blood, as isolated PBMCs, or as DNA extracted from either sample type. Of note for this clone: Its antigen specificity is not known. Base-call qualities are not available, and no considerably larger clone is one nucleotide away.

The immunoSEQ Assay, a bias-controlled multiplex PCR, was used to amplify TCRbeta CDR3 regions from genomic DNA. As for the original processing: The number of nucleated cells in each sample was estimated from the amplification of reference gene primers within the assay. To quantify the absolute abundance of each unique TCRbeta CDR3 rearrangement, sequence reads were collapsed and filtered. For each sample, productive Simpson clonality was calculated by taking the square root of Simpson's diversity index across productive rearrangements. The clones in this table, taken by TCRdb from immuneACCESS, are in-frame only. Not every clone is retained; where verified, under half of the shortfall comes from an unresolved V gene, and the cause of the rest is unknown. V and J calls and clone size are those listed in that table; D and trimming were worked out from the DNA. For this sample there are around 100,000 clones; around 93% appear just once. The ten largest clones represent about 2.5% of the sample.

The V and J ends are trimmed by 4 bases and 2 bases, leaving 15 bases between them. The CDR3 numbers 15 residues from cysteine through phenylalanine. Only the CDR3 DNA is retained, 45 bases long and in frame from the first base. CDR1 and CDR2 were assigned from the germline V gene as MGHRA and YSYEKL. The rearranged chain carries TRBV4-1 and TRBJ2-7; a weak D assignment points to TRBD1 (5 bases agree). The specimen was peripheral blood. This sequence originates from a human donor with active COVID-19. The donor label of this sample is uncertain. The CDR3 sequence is CASSLERGGTYEQYF. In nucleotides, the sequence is TGCGCCAGCAGCCTAGAAAGGGGCGGAACCTACGAGCAGTACTTC.